This T cell receptor (beta chain) was sequenced for a study of cytomegalovirus exposure and HLA in healthy donors. In the study overall: One earlier analysis, a look at about 179 million T cells, found roughly 120 million unique TCR beta sequences.

The CDR3 sequence is 17 residues long. Germline V gene lookup returns CDR1 SGHRS and CDR2 YFSETQ. Trimming at V came to 5 bases and at J to 0 bases, leaving 7 bases not matched to a gene. About this clone: The antigen remains unidentified.

Study-level results: According to an earlier analysis, most TCR beta V segments yielded productive rearrangements about 90% or about 30% of the time.

PCR involved 60 Vbeta and 13 Jbeta primers. Profiled with immunoSEQ multiplex PCR; TCRdb holds only in-frame clones, not every one. The sample records fewer than 110,000 clones, over 75% being singletons. What was sequenced was PBMCs. The V call is TRBV5-1, the J call TRBJ2-7; 14 nucleotides agree with TRBD2. The receptor comes from a male donor in good health and CMV-seronegative. DNA of the CDR3: TGCGCCAGCAGGGCGACTAGCGGGAGGGACCTCTCCTACGAGCAGTACTTC. Encoded protein: CASRATSGRDLSYEQYF.